The TCR beta chain described here comes from a study of control samples from healthy donors and cancer patients. TCRdb's table, derived via immunoSEQ multiplex PCR, lists solely in-frame clones and lacks some. Of around 77,000 clones in the sample, approximately 92% were seen once. Trimming stripped 3 bases from V and 5 bases from J, with 10 bases between. The CDR3 totals 13 residues. Germline V CDR1 and CDR2: KGHSH, LQKENI. The chain employs TRBV18 and TRBJ2-5; D assignment may be TRBD1 or TRBD2 (5 bases each). The clonotype comes from a woman aged 60-70 years in good health. Sequenced input: blood. DNA of the CDR3: TGTGCCAGCTCACCTCGGGGCTACGAGACCCAGTACTTC. Protein: CASSPRGYETQYF.